This TCR beta chain was identified during a study of shared clonotypes between healthy human individuals. Assay used: immunoSEQ multiplex PCR; TCRdb lists only in-frame clones, some missing. The sample carries fewer than 3 million clones, just under 95% recorded once. Findings and caveats of the study: Clonotypes shared by all four donors outscored non-shared clonotypes in generation probability.

Comment on this clone: Antigen specificity is unknown.

Germline assignment: CDR1 MDHEN and CDR2 SYDVKM. With 6 bases removed from V and 5 bases from J, the gap between germline ends came to 10 bases. The CDR3 extends over 12 amino acids. Sequencing input: naive CD4+ T cells from PBMCs. The subset: CD45RA+ positively selected. This clonotype originated in a man between 18 and 29 years old in good health. Some clones in this sample may be carry-over from other donors' samples. The rearrangement uses TRBV28 and TRBJ2-5; D unclear. In DNA form, the CDR3 reads TGTGCCAGCAGCCCCCGATTGGAGACCCAGTACTTC. Its translation: CASSPRLETQYF. The whole variable domain, remainder taken from reference TRBV28 and TRBJ2-5, is DVKVTQSSRYLVKRTGEKVFLECVQDMDHENMFWYRQDPGLGLRLIYFSYDVKMKEKGDIPEGYSVSREKKERFSLILESASTNQTSMYLCASSPRLETQYFGPGTRLLVL.